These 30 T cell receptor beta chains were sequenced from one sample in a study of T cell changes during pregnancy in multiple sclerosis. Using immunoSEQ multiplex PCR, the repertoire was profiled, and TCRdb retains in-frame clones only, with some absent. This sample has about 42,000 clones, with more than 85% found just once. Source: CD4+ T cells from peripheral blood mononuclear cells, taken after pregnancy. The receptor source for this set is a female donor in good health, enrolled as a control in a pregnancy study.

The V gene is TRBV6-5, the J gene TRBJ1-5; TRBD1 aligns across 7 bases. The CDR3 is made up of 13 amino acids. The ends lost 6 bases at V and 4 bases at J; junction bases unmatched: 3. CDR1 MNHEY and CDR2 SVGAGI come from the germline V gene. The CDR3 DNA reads TGTGCCAGCAGCGCGACAGGGAATCAGCCCCAGCATTTT. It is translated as CASSATGNQPQHF.

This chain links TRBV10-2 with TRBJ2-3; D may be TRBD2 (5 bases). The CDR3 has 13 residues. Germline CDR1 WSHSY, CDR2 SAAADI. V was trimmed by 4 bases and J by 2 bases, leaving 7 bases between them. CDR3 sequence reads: CASSAAATDTQYF. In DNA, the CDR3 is TGCGCCAGCAGTGCAGCGGCCACAGATACGCAGTATTTT.

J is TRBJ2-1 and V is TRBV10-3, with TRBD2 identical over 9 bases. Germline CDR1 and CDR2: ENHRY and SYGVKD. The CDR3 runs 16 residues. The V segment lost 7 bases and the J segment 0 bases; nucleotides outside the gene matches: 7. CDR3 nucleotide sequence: TGTGCCATCACCCAAAGCGGGGGGACCTCCTACAATGAGCAGTTCTTC. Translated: CAITQSGGTSYNEQFF.

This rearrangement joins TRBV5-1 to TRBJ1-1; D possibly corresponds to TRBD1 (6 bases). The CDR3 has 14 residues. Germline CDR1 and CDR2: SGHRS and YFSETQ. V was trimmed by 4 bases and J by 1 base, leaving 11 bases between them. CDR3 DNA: TGCGCCAGCAGCGTGACAGGACGGAACACTGAAGCTTTCTTT. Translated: CASSVTGRNTEAFF.

CDR3 coding DNA: TGTGCCAGCAGCAGGACTAGCGGGGGAATTTACGAGCAGTACTTC. Translating gives CASSRTSGGIYEQYF. J is TRBJ2-7 and V is TRBV6-5, with 13 positions matching TRBD2. The J segment lost 4 bases and the V segment lost 6 bases, leaving 6 bases of the junction unmatched. The CDR3 has 15 amino acids. Germline assignment: CDR1 MNHEY and CDR2 SVGAGI.

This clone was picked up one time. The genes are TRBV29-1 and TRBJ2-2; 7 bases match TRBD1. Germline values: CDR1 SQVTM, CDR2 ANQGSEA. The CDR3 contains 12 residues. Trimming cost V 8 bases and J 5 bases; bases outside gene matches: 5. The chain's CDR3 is CSMYRGTGELFF. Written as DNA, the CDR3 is TGCAGCATGTACAGGGGAACCGGGGAGCTGTTTTTT.

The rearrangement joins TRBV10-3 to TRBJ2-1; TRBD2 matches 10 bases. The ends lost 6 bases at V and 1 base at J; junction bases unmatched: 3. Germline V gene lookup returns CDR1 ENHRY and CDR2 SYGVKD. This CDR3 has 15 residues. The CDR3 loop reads CAISLAGVSYNEQFF. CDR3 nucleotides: TGTGCCATCAGCCTAGCGGGGGTTTCCTACAATGAGCAGTTCTTC.

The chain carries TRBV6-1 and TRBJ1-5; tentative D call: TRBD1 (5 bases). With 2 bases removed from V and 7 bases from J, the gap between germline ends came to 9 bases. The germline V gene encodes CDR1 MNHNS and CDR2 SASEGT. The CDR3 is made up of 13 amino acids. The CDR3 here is CASSELGGQPQHF. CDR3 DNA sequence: TGTGCCAGCAGTGAACTGGGGGGGCAGCCCCAGCATTTT.

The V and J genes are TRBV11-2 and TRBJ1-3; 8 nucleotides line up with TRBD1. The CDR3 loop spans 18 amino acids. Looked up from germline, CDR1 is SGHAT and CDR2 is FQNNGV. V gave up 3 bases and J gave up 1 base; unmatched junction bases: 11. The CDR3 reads CASSFVAGGGRSGNTIYF. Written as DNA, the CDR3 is TGTGCCAGCAGCTTCGTGGCAGGGGGCGGAAGATCTGGAAACACCATATATTTT.

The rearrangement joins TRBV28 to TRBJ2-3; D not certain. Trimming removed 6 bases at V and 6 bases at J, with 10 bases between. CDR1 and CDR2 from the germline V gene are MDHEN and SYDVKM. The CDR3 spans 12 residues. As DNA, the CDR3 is TGTGCCAGCAGCTCGGGTGTTGATACGCAGTATTTT. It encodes CASSSGVDTQYF.

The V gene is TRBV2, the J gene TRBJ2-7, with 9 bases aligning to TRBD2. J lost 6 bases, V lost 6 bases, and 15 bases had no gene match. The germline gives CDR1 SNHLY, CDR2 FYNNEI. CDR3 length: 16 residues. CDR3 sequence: CASSRGGLANASEQYF. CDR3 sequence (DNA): TGTGCCAGCAGCCGCGGAGGACTAGCGAACGCCTCCGAGCAGTACTTC.

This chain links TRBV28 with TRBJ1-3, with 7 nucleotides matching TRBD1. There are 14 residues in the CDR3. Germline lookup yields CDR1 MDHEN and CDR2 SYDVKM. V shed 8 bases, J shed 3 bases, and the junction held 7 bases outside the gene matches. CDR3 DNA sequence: TGTGCCAGCCTCCGGGACAGAGTTGGAAACACCATATATTTT. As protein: CASLRDRVGNTIYF.

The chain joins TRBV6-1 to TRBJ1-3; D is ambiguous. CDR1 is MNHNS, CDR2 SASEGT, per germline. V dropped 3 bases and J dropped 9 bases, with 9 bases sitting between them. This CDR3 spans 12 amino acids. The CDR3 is CASSETIATIYF. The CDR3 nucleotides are TGTGCCAGCAGTGAGACTATAGCCACCATATATTTT.

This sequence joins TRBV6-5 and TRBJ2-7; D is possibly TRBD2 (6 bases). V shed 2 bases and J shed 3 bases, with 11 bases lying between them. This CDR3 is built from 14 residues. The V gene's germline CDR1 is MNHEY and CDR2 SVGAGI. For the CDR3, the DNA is TGTGCCAGCAGTTACACGGGACTTGGCTACGAGCAGTACTTC. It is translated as CASSYTGLGYEQYF.

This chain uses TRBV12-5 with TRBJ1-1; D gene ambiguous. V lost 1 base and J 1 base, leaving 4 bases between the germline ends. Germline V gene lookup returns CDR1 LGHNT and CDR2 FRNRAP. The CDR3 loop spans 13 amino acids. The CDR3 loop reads CASGLGQNTEAFF. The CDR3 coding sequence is TGTGCTAGTGGTTTGGGACAGAACACTGAAGCTTTCTTT.

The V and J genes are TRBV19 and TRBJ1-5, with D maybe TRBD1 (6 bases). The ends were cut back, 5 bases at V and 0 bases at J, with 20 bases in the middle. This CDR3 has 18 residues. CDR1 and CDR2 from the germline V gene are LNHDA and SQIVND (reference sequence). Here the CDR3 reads CASSSSGPKGGSNQPQHF. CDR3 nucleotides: TGTGCCAGTAGTTCATCCGGGCCTAAAGGGGGTAGCAATCAGCCCCAGCATTTT.

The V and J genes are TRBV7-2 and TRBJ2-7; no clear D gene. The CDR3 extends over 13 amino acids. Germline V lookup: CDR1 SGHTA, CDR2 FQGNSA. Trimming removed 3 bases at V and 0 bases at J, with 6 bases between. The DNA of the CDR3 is TGTGCCAGCAGCTTCGGTCCCTCCTACGAGCAGTACTTC. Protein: CASSFGPSYEQYF.

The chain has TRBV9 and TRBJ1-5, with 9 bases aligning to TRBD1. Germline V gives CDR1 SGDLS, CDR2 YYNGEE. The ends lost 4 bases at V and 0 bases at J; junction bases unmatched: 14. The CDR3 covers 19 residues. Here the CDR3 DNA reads TGTGCCAGCAGCCTAAGGAAAGGACAGGGGAACCCTAGCAATCAGCCCCAGCATTTT. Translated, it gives CASSLRKGQGNPSNQPQHF.

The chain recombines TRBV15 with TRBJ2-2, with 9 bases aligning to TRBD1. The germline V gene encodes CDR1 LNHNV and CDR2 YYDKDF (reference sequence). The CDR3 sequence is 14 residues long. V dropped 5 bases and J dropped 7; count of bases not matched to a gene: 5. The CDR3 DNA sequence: TGTGCCACCAGCGTAGACAGGGGGGTCGGGGAGCTGTTTTTT. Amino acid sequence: CATSVDRGVGELFF.

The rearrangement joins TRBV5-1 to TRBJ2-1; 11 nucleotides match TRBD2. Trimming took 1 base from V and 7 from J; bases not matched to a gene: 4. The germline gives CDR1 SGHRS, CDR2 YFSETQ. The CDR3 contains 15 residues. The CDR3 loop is CASSLMASGGNEQFF. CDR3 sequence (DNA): TGCGCCAGCAGCTTGATGGCTAGCGGGGGGAATGAGCAGTTCTTC.

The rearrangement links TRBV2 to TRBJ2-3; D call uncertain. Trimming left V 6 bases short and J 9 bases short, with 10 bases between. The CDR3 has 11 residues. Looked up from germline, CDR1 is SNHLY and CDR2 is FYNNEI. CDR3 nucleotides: TGTGCCAGCAGCGCACAAGCGACGCAGTATTTT. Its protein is CASSAQATQYF.

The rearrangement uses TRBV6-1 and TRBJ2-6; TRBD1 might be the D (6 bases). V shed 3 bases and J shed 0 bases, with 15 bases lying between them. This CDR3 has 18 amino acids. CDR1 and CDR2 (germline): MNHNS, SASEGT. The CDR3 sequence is CASSDPGQRGSGANVLTF. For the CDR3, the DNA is TGTGCCAGCAGTGATCCTGGACAGCGAGGCTCTGGGGCCAACGTCCTGACTTTC.

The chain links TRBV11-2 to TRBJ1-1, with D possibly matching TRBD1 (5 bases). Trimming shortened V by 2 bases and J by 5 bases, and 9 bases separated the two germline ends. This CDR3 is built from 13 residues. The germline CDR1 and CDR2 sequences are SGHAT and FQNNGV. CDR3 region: CASSLSGLTEAFF. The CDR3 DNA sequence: TGTGCCAGCAGCTTATCAGGGTTAACTGAAGCTTTCTTT.

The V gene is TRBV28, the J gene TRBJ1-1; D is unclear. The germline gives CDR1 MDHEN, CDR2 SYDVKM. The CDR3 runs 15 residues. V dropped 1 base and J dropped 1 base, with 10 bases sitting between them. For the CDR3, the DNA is TGTGCCAGCAGTTTATCCCTCCCAGGGAACACTGAAGCTTTCTTT. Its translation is CASSLSLPGNTEAFF.

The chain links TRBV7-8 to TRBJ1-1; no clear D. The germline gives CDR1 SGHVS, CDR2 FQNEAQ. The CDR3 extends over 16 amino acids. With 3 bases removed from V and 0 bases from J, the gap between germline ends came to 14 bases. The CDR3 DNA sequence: TGTGCCAGCAGCTTCGGGGTAGGAATGTTGAACACTGAAGCTTTCTTT. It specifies CASSFGVGMLNTEAFF.

Here the CDR3 DNA reads TGTGCCAGCAGCTTTGGTCTAGCAGGACCTCAGTTGTTCTTC. It yields the protein CASSFGLAGPQLFF. The chain combines TRBV5-4 with TRBJ2-1; possible D gene TRBD2, 5 bases. This CDR3 spans 14 amino acids. The germline V gene encodes CDR1 SGHNT and CDR2 YYREEE (reference sequence). V was clipped by 2 bases and J by 15 bases, with 21 bases between them.

The CDR3: CAWSVSPPPQHF. CDR3 nucleotides: TGTGCCTGGAGTGTATCTCCTCCGCCCCAGCATTTT. The chain joins TRBV30 to TRBJ1-5; D is unresolved. The CDR3 runs to 12 residues. V lost 0 bases to trimming and J lost 9 bases, with 9 bases between them. The germline CDR1 and CDR2 sequences are GTSNPN and SVGIG (reference sequence).

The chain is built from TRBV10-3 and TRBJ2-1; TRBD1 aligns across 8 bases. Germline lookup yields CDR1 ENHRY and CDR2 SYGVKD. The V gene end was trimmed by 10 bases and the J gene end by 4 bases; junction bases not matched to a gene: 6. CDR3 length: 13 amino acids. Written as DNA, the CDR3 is TGTGCCAGCTCGACAGGGGTTTACAATGAGCAGTTCTTC. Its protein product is CASSTGVYNEQFF.

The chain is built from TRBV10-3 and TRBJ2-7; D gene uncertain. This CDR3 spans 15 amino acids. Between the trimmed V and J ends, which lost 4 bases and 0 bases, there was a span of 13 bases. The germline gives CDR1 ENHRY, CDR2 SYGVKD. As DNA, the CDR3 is TGTGCCATCAGTGCCGAAGCCCCCATCTCCTACGAGCAGTACTTC. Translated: CAISAEAPISYEQYF.

CDR3 coding DNA: TGTGCCAGCAGCCAAGAGTCAGGGCCAAACAATGAGCAGTTCTTC. Its protein is CASSQESGPNNEQFF. The chain couples TRBV4-2 to TRBJ2-1, with D possibly matching TRBD1 (5 bases). The V end lost 0 bases, the J end lost 5 bases, and 11 bases lay between the germline ends. This CDR3 region has 15 residues. The V gene's germline CDR1 is LGHNA and CDR2 YNFKEQ.